The entry below gives a single T cell receptor (beta chain) sequence along with its context. Its antigen specificity is not known. No much larger clone is present one base from it, and per-base qualities are unavailable. The collaborating institutions used their own protocols to collect whole blood in K2EDTA tubes. For TCRbeta analysis, collaborators shipped samples in one of three forms: frozen whole blood, isolated PBMCs, or DNA extracted from either of those sample types. The data originate from a study of blood T cell repertoires in COVID-19 (dated by TCRdb to about 2020). As for the study more broadly: The collaborator samples originated in the United States, Italy and Spain and spanned the acute and convalescent phases of COVID-19. The material from the prospective study consisted of cDNA or gDNA derived from T cells, B-cell-depleted T cells, or PBMCs. Samples came from the ongoing ImmuneRACE study (first 160 participants) plus 1,254 subjects from 6 global collaborators. Where HLA class I and class II types were available, the types were taken from metadata supplied by the sample provider, not from assay-based typing. The repertoires were released in a freely available public database intended as a resource for research on the immune response to SARS-CoV-2. Sample metadata almost always included a de-identified subject ID, COVID-19 status, age in years and sex. Deeply sampled blood TCRbeta repertoires from subjects exposed to, actively infected with, or recovered from COVID-19 were included in the dataset. Study-wide conclusions, independent of this receptor: The amount of clinical and demographic metadata varied by source and participant and was provided uncurated.

The immunoSEQ Assay, a bias-controlled multiplex PCR, was used to amplify TCRbeta CDR3 regions from genomic DNA. Regarding the original processing steps: The number of nucleated cells in each sample was estimated by amplification of reference gene primers within the assay. To quantify the absolute abundance of each unique TCRbeta CDR3 rearrangement, sequence reads were collapsed and filtered. For each sample, productive Simpson clonality was calculated by taking the square root of Simpson's diversity index across productive rearrangements. TCRdb re-hosts the immuneACCESS table, in-frame sequences only. Its copies lack some clones; in the studies checked, an unresolved V gene accounts for under half of them, and the cause for the rest is not known. D and trimming come from the DNA, and the V and J calls and clone size come from that table. Present in this sample are 60,000 to 85,000 clones, around 87% of which were seen just once. Of the sample, roughly 28% is held by the ten largest clones.

The junction shows trimming of 6 bases on V and 10 bases on J, plus 13 bases between the germline ends. The germline V gene (reference sequence) specifies LNHDA as CDR1 and SQIVND as CDR2. From the cysteine through the phenylalanine, the CDR3 covers 13 amino acids. Just the 39-base CDR3 DNA is kept, in frame starting at base 1. The sample was peripheral blood. The rearranged chain carries TRBV19 and TRBJ1-6; the D segment cannot be called with confidence. This clonotype originated in an elderly woman with active or convalescent COVID-19. DNA sequence: TGTGCCAGTAGCCCACGGTTACGCTCACCCCTCCACTTT. This sequence encodes CASSPRLRSPLHF.